This record looks at one T cell receptor beta chain sequence and its context. The data are from a study of OX40 agonist ivuxolimab in advanced cancers. The germline CDR1 and CDR2 sequences are ENHRY and SYGVKD. The V and J ends lost 3 bases and 4 bases respectively, with 13 bases between them. The CDR3 totals 15 residues. The method was immunoSEQ multiplex PCR; TCRdb's version includes in-frame clones alone and lacks a portion of them. The profile covers tens of thousands of clones, with about 93% appearing a single time and 5.9% taken by the ten largest. The chain combines TRBV10-3 with TRBJ1-5; TRBD1 might be the D (6 bases). The material sequenced was CD4+ or CD8+ T cells sorted from blood, taken in a trial of the OX40 agonist ivuxolimab. The sequence came from an adult with an advanced solid tumor such as melanoma, head and neck, liver or kidney cancer. The CDR3 DNA reads TGTGCCATCAGTGAAGGGACATCTACAAATCAGCCCCAGCATTTT. Its translation is CAISEGTSTNQPQHF.